This TCR beta chain was sequenced during a study of T cells in Graves' hyperthyroidism and ophthalmopathy. Study in general: Upon initial diagnosis and before any treatment, peripheral blood was collected. Study-level points and caveats: Most clonotypes expanded in thyroid above 0.001 were likewise present in blood.

Germline CDR1 reads SGHTA; CDR2 reads FQGNSA. Trimming left V 5 bases short and J 5 bases short, with 12 bases between. The CDR3 is made up of 13 amino acids. PBMCs stemmed from less than 13 ml fresh peripheral blood. Note on this clonotype: Its antigen is currently unknown.

RNA transcripts served as the template for amplifying TCR beta CDR3 regions. A first-round RT-PCR of the TCR CDR3 used the HTBI primer set. TCRdb re-analysed the multiplex PCR reads in MiXCR, keeping a single row per CDR3 protein. The table records hundreds of thousands of distinct CDR3 sequences, approximately 15% of them present only once. This chain links TRBV7-2 with TRBJ2-5; unclear D gene. The source material was blood. The TCR was taken from a woman aged 40-49 years with Graves' ophthalmopathy. The CDR3 DNA reads TGTGCCAGCAGCCGTAGCATTGTTGAGACCCAGTACTTC. Translated, it gives CASSRSIVETQYF.